Described below is a single T cell receptor beta chain sequence and its context. Its antigen specificity is not known. The sample holds no much larger clone one base away, and base qualities are not on file. This entry is derived from a study of T-cell memory formation after mild COVID-19 (dated by TCRdb to the early 2020s). Looking at the study overall: Most TCR sequence clusters were specific to one of the two donors. In a couple of donors, T-cell clones that expanded and contracted after mild COVID-19 were followed by sequencing TCRalpha and TCRbeta repertoires longitudinally. Two young, previously healthy adult volunteers, one female and one male, were included in the cohort. Study-wide conclusions, independent of this receptor: Some responding clones were found in pre-infection memory, which suggests that pre-existing cross-reactive memory T cells took part in the SARS-CoV-2 response. The study covered only a couple of mild cases, and larger cohorts including severe cases with pre-infection samples were considered necessary. SARS-CoV-2 specificity was not confirmed for the second-wave clones peaking on day 37. From day 15 to 85, contracting clones showed balanced CD4/CD8 phenotypes, whereas a second wave of clones that expanded from day 15 to 37 leaned towards CD4+. Contracting CD4+ clones were located mainly in the CM and EM memory subsets, whereas CD8+ clones were found to be enriched in EMRA.

Sequencer: Illumina NovaSeq 6000. TCRalpha and TCRbeta cDNA libraries were constructed by 5'RACE with constant-segment primers, with sample barcodes and unique molecular identifiers being introduced. Trizol reagent was used to extract RNA from every sample. Libraries were amplified in two PCR steps, with a second sample barcode and Illumina TruSeq adapters added in the second step. The libraries were sequenced on an Illumina NovaSeq using 2 x 150 bp paired-end reads. The authors processed their data as follows. The reads were demultiplexed and collapsed into UMI-guided consensus sequences using migec v1.2.7. Using mixcr v2.1.11, UMI consensuses were aligned to TRA and TRB V and J templates and then assembled into clonotypes. A clonotype was counted as expanded or contracted only when both edgeR and NoisET called the clonotype significant, with the noise models trained on biological replicates. For edgeR calls, a false discovery rate-adjusted p below 0.01 and a log2 fold-change threshold of 1 were applied. PCA with hierarchical clustering of max-normalized trajectories of the 1000 most abundant clonotypes was used as exploratory dynamics analysis. The CD4 or CD8 phenotype of responding clones was assigned using the separately sequenced CD4+ and CD8+ repertoires. TCRdb redid the processing of the public reads, applying fastp at Q25 and MiXCR, and retained in-frame beta chains. CDR3 protein duplicates are merged, each entry listing the most common genes and DNA. The V and J calls and clone size come from TCRdb's table, not from the authors' own analysis. Across this sample there are over 400,000 distinct CDR3 sequences, with around 22% seen only once. The ten largest clonotypes hold roughly 14% of the sample.

The CDR1 and CDR2 encoded by the germline V gene are SGHRS and YFSETQ. Including the terminal cysteine and phenylalanine, the CDR3 comprises 18 residues. The retained sequence is limited to the CDR3, 54 bases, with the frame set at the first base. Trimming removed 0 bases from V and 4 bases from J; the gene matches leave 13 bases unexplained. Ficoll-Paque density gradient centrifugation was used to isolate PBMCs. The clonotype comes from an adult woman who had mild COVID-19 (a few samples of this study predate the infection). The sample titles of this study are shuffled in the database, so cell type and time point are left out; the donor was told from shared clones. This sequence uses TRBV5-1 and TRBJ2-3; TRBD2 agrees with 8 junctional bases. Source material: PBMCs or a T cell subset sorted from them (not recorded which). The CDR3 amino acid sequence is: CASSLVPPPATSADTQYF. DNA sequence: TGCGCCAGCAGCTTGGTTCCCCCCCCAGCGACTAGCGCAGATACGCAGTATTTT. Reference TRBV5-1 and TRBJ2-3 genes cover what lies past the CDR3, so the full variable domain is KAGVTQTPRYLIKTRGQQVTLSCSPISGHRSVSWYQQTPGQGLQFLFEYFSETQRNKGNFPGRFSGRQFSNSRSEMNVSTLELGDSALYLCASSLVPPPATSADTQYFGPGTRLTVL.